The rows below give T cell receptor beta chains drawn from one sample of a study of shared clonotypes between healthy human individuals. This table comes from immunoSEQ multiplex PCR, and its TCRdb copy is limited to in-frame clones, with some not included. The table has roughly 1 million clones, about four fifths seen once; the top ten hold under 0.6%. Sequencing was carried out using memory CD4+ T cells from PBMCs. These receptors were taken from a man between 18 and 29 years old in good health. Some clones in this sample may be carry-over from other donors' samples. CDR3s include the opening cysteine and the closing phenylalanine or tryptophan. D genes are given only for firm matches. The size field is filled for only some rows; it gives once, few, many or a size class.

clone_size: -
v_call: TRBV7-9
d_call: TRBD2
j_call: TRBJ2-2
cdr3_aa: CASSAGLAGSNTGELFF
cdr3_nt: TGTGCCAGCAGCGCCGGACTAGCGGGTTCGAACACCGGGGAGCTGTTTTTT

clone_size: few
v_call: TRBV18
d_call: -
j_call: TRBJ2-1
cdr3_aa: CASSPPTRNDEQFF
cdr3_nt: TGTGCCAGCTCACCACCGACTAGGAATGATGAGCAGTTCTTC

clone_size: -
v_call: TRBV19
d_call: -
j_call: TRBJ2-1
cdr3_aa: CASRHGQTTYNEQFF
cdr3_nt: TGTGCCAGTAGACATGGACAGACCACCTACAATGAGCAGTTCTTC

clone_size: -
v_call: TRBV15
d_call: TRBD2
j_call: TRBJ2-4
cdr3_aa: CATSGRLAGVPKNIQYF
cdr3_nt: TGTGCCACCAGCGGCAGACTAGCGGGTGTGCCCAAAAACATTCAGTACTTC

clone_size: -
v_call: TRBV5-1
d_call: -
j_call: TRBJ2-1
cdr3_aa: CASSLSGGSSYNEQFF
cdr3_nt: TGCGCCAGCAGCTTGTCCGGGGGCAGCTCCTACAATGAGCAGTTCTTC

clone_size: -
v_call: TRBV14
d_call: TRBD2
j_call: TRBJ2-1
cdr3_aa: CASSPGGRFVHLRGNEQFF
cdr3_nt: TGTGCCAGCAGCCCGGGAGGGCGTTTTGTGCACCTTCGAGGGAATGAGCAGTTCTTC

clone_size: -
v_call: TRBV9
d_call: -
j_call: TRBJ1-3
cdr3_aa: CASSPGVASGNTIYF
cdr3_nt: TGTGCCAGCAGCCCCGGGGTGGCCTCTGGAAACACCATATATTTT

clone_size: -
v_call: TRBV19
d_call: -
j_call: TRBJ1-5
cdr3_aa: CASSLRGVSNQPQHF
cdr3_nt: TGTGCCAGTAGTTTGAGAGGGGTAAGCAATCAGCCCCAGCATTTT

clone_size: -
v_call: TRBV14
d_call: -
j_call: TRBJ2-5
cdr3_aa: CASSQSQETQYF
cdr3_nt: TGTGCCAGCAGCCAGAGCCAAGAGACCCAGTACTTC

clone_size: -
v_call: TRBV7-6
d_call: TRBD2
j_call: TRBJ2-5
cdr3_aa: CASSLLAGVSETQYF
cdr3_nt: TGTGCCAGCAGCTTACTCGCGGGGGTCTCGGAGACCCAGTACTTC

clone_size: -
v_call: TRBV19
d_call: TRBD1
j_call: TRBJ2-1
cdr3_aa: CASSIGTGSYNEQFF
cdr3_nt: TGTGCCAGTAGTATAGGGACAGGAAGCTACAATGAGCAGTTCTTC

clone_size: -
v_call: TRBV28
d_call: -
j_call: TRBJ1-2
cdr3_aa: CASSLIGPGLHGYTF
cdr3_nt: TGTGCCAGCAGTTTAATAGGGCCAGGGCTACATGGCTACACCTTC

clone_size: once
v_call: TRBV5-5
d_call: TRBD1
j_call: TRBJ1-2
cdr3_aa: CASSLVLQGHYGYTF
cdr3_nt: TGTGCCAGCAGCTTGGTTTTACAGGGGCATTATGGCTACACCTTC

clone_size: -
v_call: TRBV7-2
d_call: -
j_call: TRBJ1-2
cdr3_aa: CASSADGYGYTF
cdr3_nt: TGTGCCAGCAGCGCCGATGGCTATGGCTACACCTTC

clone_size: -
v_call: TRBV28
d_call: TRBD2
j_call: TRBJ2-1
cdr3_aa: CASSFGTRVMRFSYNEQFF
cdr3_nt: TGTGCCAGCAGTTTTGGGACTAGGGTTATGAGGTTCTCCTACAATGAGCAGTTCTTC

clone_size: -
v_call: TRBV7-9
d_call: -
j_call: TRBJ1-4
cdr3_aa: CASKVGDATNEKLFF
cdr3_nt: TGTGCCAGCAAGGTGGGGGATGCAACTAATGAAAAACTGTTTTTT

clone_size: few
v_call: TRBV5-1
d_call: -
j_call: TRBJ2-2
cdr3_aa: CASSETGPETGELFF
cdr3_nt: TGCGCCAGCAGCGAGACAGGTCCAGAGACCGGGGAGCTGTTTTTT

clone_size: -
v_call: TRBV7-3
d_call: TRBD2
j_call: TRBJ2-2
cdr3_aa: CASSLIPLAGGANTGELFF
cdr3_nt: TGTGCCAGCAGCTTAATTCCGCTAGCGGGAGGCGCGAACACCGGGGAGCTGTTTTTT

clone_size: -
v_call: TRBV19
d_call: -
j_call: TRBJ1-5
cdr3_aa: CASTERSNQPQHF
cdr3_nt: TGTGCCAGTACGGAGCGTAGCAATCAGCCCCAGCATTTT

clone_size: -
v_call: TRBV7-2
d_call: -
j_call: TRBJ1-4
cdr3_aa: CASSSGVGLLGNEKLFF
cdr3_nt: TGTGCCAGCAGCTCAGGGGTTGGGTTATTGGGTAATGAAAAACTGTTTTTT